Listed here are 16 T cell receptor beta chains from one sample, sequenced in a study of cytomegalovirus exposure and HLA in healthy donors. The PCR ran on 60 Vbeta and 13 Jbeta primers. Sequencing was performed with immunoSEQ multiplex PCR; in TCRdb, only in-frame clones are kept and a portion is missing. There are 150,000 or so clones in the sample; 68% occur only once, and over 9.5% lies in the top ten. The sequencing input was PBMCs. The receptors derive from a man aged 25 to 40 in good health and CMV-seropositive.

The chain joins TRBV19 to TRBJ2-3; D is undetermined. This CDR3 comprises 14 residues. The germline CDR1 and CDR2 sequences are LNHDA and SQIVND (reference sequence). Deletions cut 3 bases from V and 2 bases from J, with 9 bases between. The CDR3 DNA sequence: TGTGCCAGTAGTATTCCCGGAGACACAGATACGCAGTATTTT. Protein product: CASSIPGDTDTQYF.

This chain uses TRBV9 with TRBJ2-5, with D perhaps matching TRBD2 (6 bases). Germline V gene sequence: CDR1 SGDLS, CDR2 YYNGEE. The CDR3 contains 18 residues. The V and J ends lost 0 bases and 2 bases respectively, with 20 bases between them. The CDR3 loop is CASSVAPSRERFQETQYF. The DNA of the CDR3 is TGTGCCAGCAGCGTAGCTCCTAGTCGGGAGCGATTTCAAGAGACCCAGTACTTC.

The CDR3 DNA follows: TGTGCCAGCAGTTTAGGGGCAGGGGGCTCGGGTTCACCCCTCCACTTT. Encoded protein: CASSLGAGGSGSPLHF. The gene calls are TRBV27 and TRBJ1-6; 8 bases line up with TRBD1. The V gene's germline CDR1 is MNHEY and CDR2 SMNVEV (reference sequence). Germline trimming cut 2 bases from V and 9 bases from J; bases unmatched to any gene: 9. There are 16 residues in the CDR3.

The chain combines TRBV7-9 with TRBJ2-2, with D possibly TRBD2 on 6 matching bases. Trimming removed 1 base at V and 8 bases at J, with 17 bases between. The germline gives CDR1 SEHNR, CDR2 FQNEAQ (reference sequence). CDR3 length: 16 amino acids. The CDR3 reads CASSLDTGRGFGELFF. In DNA form, the CDR3 reads TGTGCCAGCAGCTTAGATACCGGGAGAGGATTTGGGGAGCTGTTTTTT.

The chain uses TRBV6-5 and TRBJ1-2, with 9 bases matching TRBD1. The trim removed 5 bases at V and 8 bases at J, leaving 9 bases unmatched. Germline-derived CDR1 and CDR2 are MNHEY and SVGAGI. The CDR3 extends over 14 amino acids. DNA of the CDR3: TGTGCCAGCAGTCCCCGTTGGACAGGGGAAGGCTACACCTTC. It encodes CASSPRWTGEGYTF.

A few counts support this clone. This chain uses TRBV2 with TRBJ2-7, with D possibly being TRBD1 (6 bases). The V gene lost 7 bases and the J gene lost 3 bases, with 19 bases spanning the gap. This CDR3 region has 15 residues. The germline V gene has CDR1 SNHLY and CDR2 FYNNEI. Here the CDR3 DNA reads TGTGCCAGCATGATGGAGGACAGAGATCGCTACGAGCAGTACTTC. It translates to CASMMEDRDRYEQYF.

This clone was counted between two and nine times. The gene calls are TRBV6-1 and TRBJ2-7; D is perhaps TRBD2 (6 bases). V shed 9 bases and J shed 2 bases, with 14 bases lying between them. The CDR3 loop spans 13 amino acids. Germline V gene lookup returns CDR1 MNHNS and CDR2 SASEGT. CDR3 in amino acids: CASTRDSTYEQYF. CDR3 in DNA: TGTGCCAGTACCCGGGACTCCACCTACGAGCAGTACTTC.

The genes are TRBV5-1 and TRBJ1-6, with TRBD1 matching 10 bases. The CDR3 covers 13 residues. J was trimmed by 14 bases and V by 9 bases; bases with no gene match: 11. Germline CDR1 reads SGHRS; CDR2 reads YFSETQ. This CDR3 reads CANMGQGWLSLHF. In nucleotides, the CDR3 is TGCGCCAACATGGGACAGGGGTGGCTTTCCCTCCACTTT.

The V gene is TRBV7-2, the J gene TRBJ1-5, with D hard to call. Germline V CDR1 and CDR2: SGHTA, FQGNSA. The V gene lost 1 base and the J gene lost 0 bases, with 10 bases spanning the gap. This CDR3 comprises 16 residues. CDR3 nucleotides: TGTGCCAGCAGCTTAGGAGGCGGTTATAGCAATCAGCCCCAGCATTTT. Amino acids: CASSLGGGYSNQPQHF. Full variable domain (missing parts from reference TRBV7-2 and TRBJ1-5): GAGVSQSPSNKVTEKGKDVELRCDPISGHTALYWYRQSLGQGLEFLIYFQGNSAPDKSGLPSDRFSAERTGGSVSTLTIQRTQQEDSAVYLCASSLGGGYSNQPQHFGDGTRLSIL.

This sequence joins TRBV21-1 and TRBJ2-7; TRBD1, the table's D call, was not compared with the DNA. TRBV21-1 is designated a pseudogene. The CDR3 is 15 amino acids. The CDR3 DNA sequence: TGTGCCAGCAGCCTAACAGGGCGAATCTCCTACGAGCAGTACTTC. Its protein is CASSLTGRISYEQYF.

The rearrangement links TRBV7-9 to TRBJ1-1, with 7 bases fitting TRBD1. The CDR3 covers 15 residues. The germline V gene encodes CDR1 SEHNR and CDR2 FQNEAQ (reference sequence). The CDR3 loop is CSGTQSRGMNTEAFF. CDR3 DNA: TGTTCCGGGACCCAAAGCAGGGGGATGAACACTGAAGCTTTCTTT.

As DNA, the CDR3 is TGTGCCAGTAGTGTTTTGGGTAATTACGATGGGCTTCGAACCAATGAGCAGTTCTTC. Encoded protein: CASSVLGNYDGLRTNEQFF. This chain joins TRBV19 and TRBJ2-1; no definite D call. Per the germline V gene, CDR1 is LNHDA and CDR2 is SQIVND (reference sequence). The CDR3 has 19 amino acids. Trimming pared 5 bases from V and 6 bases from J, leaving 29 bases between.

This clone was picked up a small number of times. The chain recombines TRBV18 with TRBJ1-3; D may be TRBD1 (6 bases). Per germline, CDR1 KGHSH and CDR2 LQKENI. V was pared by 1 base and J by 0 bases, with 10 bases between. The length of the CDR3 is 16 residues. The DNA for the CDR3 is TGTGCCAGCTCACCACAGAACAGGGTCTCTGGAAACACCATATATTTT. It codes for CASSPQNRVSGNTIYF.

DNA of the CDR3: TGTGCCAGCAGCATCGGGGCTAGCGGATACAATGAGCAGTTCTTC. This translates into CASSIGASGYNEQFF. The chain couples TRBV11-2 to TRBJ2-1, with 7 bases aligning to TRBD2. The V and J ends lost 5 bases and 4 bases, in that order; junction bases with no gene match: 8. CDR3 length: 15 amino acids. Germline-derived CDR1 and CDR2 are SGHAT and FQNNGV.

This chain uses TRBV30 with TRBJ2-1; D unclear. The CDR3 consists of 12 residues. The germline gives CDR1 GTSNPN, CDR2 SVGIG (reference sequence). The V gene lost 5 bases and the J gene lost 2 bases, with 7 bases spanning the gap. CDR3 coding DNA: TGTGCCTGGGAAACAGCCTACAATGAGCAGTTCTTC. As protein: CAWETAYNEQFF.

The rearrangement uses TRBV29-1 and TRBJ2-1, with TRBD1 as a possible D gene (5 bases). CDR1 is SQVTM and CDR2 is ANQGSEA in the germline V gene. CDR3 length: 13 amino acids. Between the trimmed V and J ends, which lost 6 bases and 7 bases, there was a span of 16 bases. The CDR3 is CSVRRGQGNEQFF. CDR3 in DNA: TGCAGCGTCCGAAGGGGCCAAGGGAATGAGCAGTTCTTC.